One sample yielded the 6 T cell receptor beta chains listed below, sequenced in a study of response to subunit inactivated influenza vaccine. In TCRdb, the RT-PCR reads were re-called with MiXCR into one record per CDR3 protein. The sample has roughly 760,000 distinct CDR3 sequences, 21% seen once; the top ten hold about a tenth. Sequencing was performed on PBMCs from blood, taken less than 6 days after vaccination. These TCRs come from a man aged 45 to 65 who received an inactivated influenza vaccine.

This clonotype was seen a few times. The rearrangement links TRBV5-6 to TRBJ2-1, with TRBD1 matching over 7 bases. The CDR3 runs to 16 residues. CDR1 SGHDT and CDR2 YYEEEE come from the germline V gene. With 4 bases clipped from V and 6 bases from J, the junction kept 13 bases outside the gene matches. In DNA, the CDR3 is TGTGCCAGCAGCCTGGGACGGGGACAGCTTAGCAATGAGCAGTTCTTC. Amino acid sequence: CASSLGRGQLSNEQFF.

This clonotype was picked up a small number of times. The rearrangement links TRBV5-1 to TRBJ2-5; 10 positions agree with TRBD2. The germline V gene has CDR1 SGHRS and CDR2 YFSETQ. Losses at the gene ends were 0 bases for V and 2 bases for J; bases not matched to a gene: 4. The CDR3 contains 16 residues. CDR3 nucleotide sequence: TGCGCCAGCAGCTTGGCAGGACTAGCGGCACAAGAGACCCAGTACTTC. It is translated as CASSLAGLAAQETQYF.

The chain joins TRBV20-1 to TRBJ1-1; D is ambiguous. The CDR3 loop spans 18 amino acids. Germline V gene sequence: CDR1 DFQATT, CDR2 SNEGSKA (reference sequence). V was trimmed by 3 bases and J by 0 bases, leaving 23 bases between them. The CDR3, as DNA: TGCAGTGCTAGTCCCTTGGGCACAGATCGCCTTCTGAACACTGAAGCTTTCTTT. It specifies CSASPLGTDRLLNTEAFF.

About this clonotype: A much larger clone is a single base away; this may be a read error. The V call is TRBV29-1, the J call TRBJ2-5, with a weak D call TRBD2 (5 bases). Germline CDR1 is SQVTM and CDR2 is ANQGSEA. The CDR3 contains 13 residues. With 6 bases removed from V and 5 bases from J, the gap between germline ends came to 16 bases. CDR3 bases: TGCAGCGTCAATCGGAATTGCGGGGAGACCCAGTACTTC. Encoded protein: CSVNRNCGETQYF.

This clonotype appeared a few times. The rearrangement joins TRBV10-1 to TRBJ2-1, with D possibly being TRBD1 (5 bases). Germline CDR1 reads WNHNN; CDR2 reads SYGVQD (reference sequence). This CDR3 contains 13 residues. Trimming pared 6 bases from V and 5 bases from J, leaving 11 bases between. The CDR3 DNA reads TGCGCCAGCAGCCGGCAGGGTGACAATGAGCAGTTCTTC. It is translated as CASSRQGDNEQFF.

This clonotype was observed a handful of times. The chain combines TRBV29-1 with TRBJ2-1; 9 positions match TRBD1. The V gene's germline CDR1 is SQVTM and CDR2 ANQGSEA. The length of the CDR3 is 13 residues. V dropped 5 bases and J dropped 4; count of bases not matched to a gene: 3. The CDR3 coding sequence is TGCAGCGTTATGGACAGGGGATACAATGAGCAGTTCTTC. Its protein product is CSVMDRGYNEQFF.